The 6 T cell receptor beta chains reported below all come from one sample, sequenced in a study of neoadjuvant nivolumab and ipilimumab in lung cancer. Only in-frame clones appear in the TCRdb table, and some are missing; sequencing was by immunoSEQ multiplex PCR. This sample has about 38,000 clones, with roughly nine tenths found just once. This sample comprised peripheral blood, obtained before neoadjuvant nivolumab, alone or with ipilimumab. The source is an adult with non-small cell lung cancer.

The rearrangement joins TRBV19 to TRBJ2-7; 7 bases match TRBD1. CDR3 length: 14 amino acids. The germline V gene encodes CDR1 LNHDA and CDR2 SQIVND (reference sequence). The ends lost 3 bases at V and 5 bases at J; junction bases unmatched: 7. This chain's CDR3 is CASSIVTGIHEQYF. CDR3 coding DNA: TGTGCCAGTAGTATTGTGACAGGGATCCACGAGCAGTACTTC.

The J gene is TRBJ2-7, the V gene TRBV11-2; D perhaps matches TRBD1 (6 bases). Trimming removed 5 bases at V and 4 bases at J, with 15 bases between. The CDR3 contains 14 residues. CDR1 is SGHAT, CDR2 FQNNGV, per germline. CDR3 region: CASSRGQSWYEQYF. The CDR3 nucleotides are TGTGCCAGCAGCCGCGGACAGTCTTGGTACGAGCAGTACTTC.

V is TRBV7-9 and J is TRBJ2-3; the match to TRBD2 covers 11 bases. The germline V gene encodes CDR1 SEHNR and CDR2 FQNEAQ (reference sequence). This CDR3 region has 16 residues. After removal of 4 bases from V and 7 bases from J, the junction contained 10 bases not matched to a gene. The CDR3 region has the DNA TGTGCCAGCAGCTCGATTAGGACTAGCGGGCACTATACGCAGTATTTT. This codes for CASSSIRTSGHYTQYF.

This chain joins TRBV6-6 and TRBJ2-3; D gene unclear. The germline V gene has CDR1 MNHNY and CDR2 SVGAGI (reference sequence). This CDR3 contains 12 residues. V gave up 6 bases and J gave up 2 bases, with 6 bases separating them. CDR3 residues: CASRDPTDTQYF. As DNA, the CDR3 is TGTGCCAGCAGGGATCCCACAGATACGCAGTATTTT.

The chain recombines TRBV5-1 with TRBJ1-5; 8 bases match TRBD1. The CDR3 runs 14 residues. In germline, CDR1 is SGHRS, CDR2 YFSETQ. Trimming removed 4 bases from V and 4 bases from J; junction bases left unmatched: 4. The CDR3 region is CASSQGAPNQPQHF. The CDR3 coding sequence is TGCGCCAGCAGCCAGGGGGCTCCAAATCAGCCCCAGCATTTT.

This rearrangement joins TRBV7-9 to TRBJ1-2, with a tentative D call TRBD1 (5 bases). Deletions cut 3 bases from V and 8 bases from J, with 10 bases between. Looked up from germline, CDR1 is SEHNR and CDR2 is FQNEAQ (reference sequence). This CDR3 has 12 amino acids. CDR3 DNA sequence: TGTGCCAGCAGCTTCAGGGATGGCGGCTACACCTTC. It is translated as CASSFRDGGYTF.